This TCR beta chain was recorded in a study of cytomegalovirus exposure and HLA in healthy donors. Findings and caveats of the study: Researchers counted roughly 150 TCR beta chains as cytomegalovirus-associated. Analysis performed later showed TCR beta chains linked to HLA being more clonally expanded than equally common others.

To note about this clone: Antigen: not known.

Primers: 60 Vbeta forward and 13 Jbeta reverse. TCRdb's copy holds only in-frame clones and misses some; the assay was immunoSEQ multiplex PCR. Of some 170,000 clones detected, more than 70% appear once; the ten largest clones hold 1.2% to 1.5%. Material: PBMCs. The TCR comes from a man in his 60s in good health and CMV-seronegative.

CDR3 DNA: TGTGCCAGTAGTATAACAGGGGACCTCCTCTCATACGAGCAGTACTTC. Residues: CASSITGDLLSYEQYF. The chain employs TRBV19 and TRBJ2-7; 7 bases map to TRBD1. Unmatched junction bases numbered 11, after V lost 2 bases and J lost 4 bases. CDR3 length equals 16 residues. From germline, CDR1 is LNHDA and CDR2 SQIVND (reference sequence).